This TCR beta chain was obtained from a study of blood T cell repertoires in COVID-19. About the research overall: In each case, the material was cDNA or gDNA derived from T cells, B-cell-depleted T cells, or PBMCs.

Assay used: immunoSEQ multiplex PCR; TCRdb lists only in-frame clones, some missing. The data contain some 68,000 clones, less than 95% of them singletons. A Seattle source enrolled patients during active infection and followed them longitudinally. Germline V gene sequence: CDR1 GTSNPN, CDR2 SVGIG (reference sequence). V dropped 3 bases and J dropped 5; count of bases not matched to a gene: 3. The CDR3 sequence is 13 residues long. The chain joins TRBV30 to TRBJ2-2; 7 nucleotides align to TRBD1. Sequenced material: peripheral blood. This clonotype originated in a man between 50 and 59 years old with COVID-19, enrolled during active disease. The CDR3 DNA reads TGTGCCTGGAGCAGACAGGGAACCGGGGAGCTGTTTTTT. Amino acid sequence: CAWSRQGTGELFF.